This T cell receptor beta chain appears in the sequencing data of a study of type 1 and type 2 diabetes patients. As for the study in general: T cells were magnetically sorted from PBMCs as CD4+ or CD8+ subsets.

Study-wide findings and caveats: In CD4+ and CD8+ T cells, type 2 diabetes diversity exceeded type 1. V and J gene usage correlated at around 0.97 between type 2 diabetes and control samples.

The PCR template was genomic DNA. A primer set of 30 forward and 13 reverse primers amplified the CDR3. In TCRdb, the multiplex PCR reads were re-called with MiXCR into one record per CDR3 protein. This table holds 280,000 or so distinct CDR3 sequences, roughly 44% found once. V dropped 4 bases and J dropped 3; count of bases not matched to a gene: 4. This CDR3 is built from 14 residues. Germline V gives CDR1 DFQATT, CDR2 SNEGSKA (reference sequence). With regard to this clonotype: Antigen specificity is unknown.

The sequence derives from a man between 18 and 29 years old with type 2 diabetes. Sequenced input: peripheral blood mononuclear cells (PBMCs). The chain links TRBV20-1 to TRBJ2-5; 11 bases are shared with TRBD2. CDR3 bases: TGCAGTGCTAAACTAGCGGGGGCGAAAGAGACCCAGTACTTC. It translates to CSAKLAGAKETQYF.